Below, 25 T cell receptor beta chains from the same sample are listed, as sequenced in a study of T cell repertoires in cytomegalovirus infection. One entry per CDR3 protein, called by TCRdb with MiXCR from the reads. There are roughly 920,000 distinct CDR3 sequences in the sample; about a third occur only once, and 11% to 15% lies in the top ten. What these receptors recognize is not known. Sequences were derived from cultured CD8+ T cells from PBMCs, sampled from culture after CMV antigen stimulation. These receptors all come from a human donor in good health (CMV status not recorded). Some clones in this sample may be carry-over from other donors' samples.

This clonotype was seen at least ten times. J is TRBJ1-1 and V is TRBV12-5, with D possibly matching TRBD1 (5 bases). Per the germline V gene, CDR1 is LGHNT and CDR2 is FRNRAP. Trimming pared 7 bases from V and 7 bases from J, leaving 16 bases between. The CDR3 spans 13 residues. The CDR3: CASAFGGGSEAFF. The CDR3 DNA reads as TGTGCTAGTGCCTTCGGGGGTGGGAGTGAAGCTTTCTTT.

This clonotype came up many times. The rearrangement joins TRBV7-8 to TRBJ2-5; D not resolved. Germline loops: CDR1 SGHVS, CDR2 FQNEAQ. V lost 5 bases, J lost 4 bases, and 11 bases lay in between. The CDR3 runs to 13 residues. The CDR3 DNA reads as TGTGCCAGCAGCCCAGGCCTTGGAGAGACCCAGTACTTC. Residues: CASSPGLGETQYF.

The gene calls are TRBV7-6 and TRBJ2-1; weak D call: TRBD1 (6 bases). The CDR3 sequence is 14 residues long. V lost 2 bases and J 6 bases, leaving 11 bases between the germline ends. From germline, CDR1 is SGHVS and CDR2 FNYEAQ. CDR3 residues: CASSLQGSLNEQFF. CDR3 sequence (DNA): TGTGCCAGCAGCTTACAGGGGTCCCTCAATGAGCAGTTCTTC.

This clonotype appeared a few times. The rearrangement uses TRBV7-9 and TRBJ2-3; 9 nucleotides agree with TRBD1. From germline, CDR1 is SEHNR and CDR2 FQNEAQ (reference sequence). Unmatched junction bases numbered 16, after V lost 7 bases and J lost 5 bases. This CDR3 spans 17 amino acids. The CDR3 protein is CASNELGQGENIDTQYF. For the CDR3, the DNA is TGTGCCAGCAACGAGCTGGGACAGGGAGAGAACATAGATACGCAGTATTTT.

This clonotype was detected a few times. The rearrangement links TRBV27 to TRBJ1-1; D ambiguous. Germline loops: CDR1 MNHEY, CDR2 SMNVEV (reference sequence). CDR3 length: 16 amino acids. V gave up 3 bases and J gave up 1 base, with 15 bases separating them. DNA for the CDR3: TGTGCCAGCAGTTTCGGATCGTGGGCGGGGAACACTGAAGCTTTCTTT. This gives the protein CASSFGSWAGNTEAFF.

The chain combines TRBV7-9 with TRBJ2-3, with D possibly TRBD1 on 6 matching bases. Germline V lookup: CDR1 SEHNR, CDR2 FQNEAQ (reference sequence). CDR3 length: 14 amino acids. V lost 5 bases and J lost 3, with 12 bases in between. The CDR3 here is CASSPRQDTDTQYF. CDR3 DNA sequence: TGTGCCAGCAGCCCGAGACAGGATACAGATACGCAGTATTTT.

The V and J genes are TRBV27 and TRBJ2-3; 11 bases are shared with TRBD2. CDR1 and CDR2 (germline): MNHEY, SMNVEV (reference sequence). The CDR3 consists of 16 residues. V lost 2 bases and J lost 3; bases outside the gene matches: 4. CDR3 sequence reads: CASSLNSGGATDTQYF. CDR3 bases: TGTGCCAGCAGTTTAAATAGCGGGGGGGCGACAGATACGCAGTATTTT.

Here the CDR3 reads CASSQEKNRFNEKLFF. CDR3 bases: TGCGCCAGCAGCCAAGAAAAGAACAGATTTAATGAAAAACTGTTTTTT. The chain couples TRBV4-1 to TRBJ1-4; no firm D call. Trimming took 0 bases from V and 4 from J, leaving 12 bases between them. This CDR3 contains 16 residues. The germline CDR1 and CDR2 sequences are MGHRA and YSYEKL.

This clonotype came up many times. This chain links TRBV7-6 with TRBJ2-7; the match to TRBD2 covers 7 bases. Germline V gene data show CDR1 as SGHVS and CDR2 as FNYEAQ. This CDR3 comprises 16 residues. Unmatched junction bases numbered 10, after V lost 5 bases and J lost 0 bases. For the CDR3, the DNA is TGTGCCAGCAGCCCGGGGGGTAGCGGGTCCTCCTACGAGCAGTACTTC. It is translated as CASSPGGSGSSYEQYF.

This clonotype turned up a few times. CDR3 residues: CASSFRGTGEQYF. The CDR3 region has the DNA TGTGCCAGCAGTTTCAGGGGGACCGGCGAGCAGTACTTC. The rearrangement uses TRBV6-5 and TRBJ2-7; TRBD1 aligns across 7 bases. The germline V gene encodes CDR1 MNHEY and CDR2 SVGAGI. The CDR3 runs 13 residues. Trimming removed 4 bases from V and 6 bases from J; junction bases left unmatched: 6.

This clonotype was seen ten or more times. The V gene is TRBV7-2, the J gene TRBJ2-5; TRBD2 agrees at 11 bases. The CDR3 runs to 15 residues. J was trimmed by 1 base and V by 5 bases; bases with no gene match: 3. Germline V gene data show CDR1 as SGHTA and CDR2 as FQGNSA. In nucleotides, the CDR3 is TGTGCCAGCAGCCCTCTAGCGGGGGGCCAAGAGACCCAGTACTTC. Protein product: CASSPLAGGQETQYF.

There are a few counts of this clonotype. The V call is TRBV12-5, the J call TRBJ1-1; maybe TRBD1 (6 bases). Germline CDR1 reads LGHNT; CDR2 reads FRNRAP. The CDR3 runs 15 residues. V gave up 4 bases and J gave up 3 bases, with 15 bases separating them. CDR3 residues: CASGWVGRGDTEAFF. The CDR3 DNA follows: TGTGCTAGTGGTTGGGTAGGGAGGGGGGACACTGAAGCTTTCTTT.

The chain carries TRBV20-1 and TRBJ2-3, with 9 bases lining up with TRBD2. The trim removed 4 bases at V and 1 base at J, leaving 15 bases unmatched. CDR1 and CDR2 (germline): DFQATT, SNEGSKA (reference sequence). The CDR3 spans 18 residues. CDR3 protein: CSAINERGVSYGTDTQYF. The CDR3 nucleotides read TGCAGTGCTATAAACGAGCGGGGGGTTTCATATGGCACAGATACGCAGTATTTT.

The sample holds many counts of this clonotype. The chain has TRBV7-8 and TRBJ2-1, with D possibly matching TRBD2 (7 bases). V shed 2 bases and J shed 9 bases, with 17 bases lying between them. CDR1 is SGHVS and CDR2 is FQNEAQ in the germline V gene. The CDR3 has 15 amino acids. CDR3 nucleotide sequence: TGTGCCAGCAGCTTAACGGTCCGGGGGGCAGTTGAGCAGTTCTTC. This sequence encodes CASSLTVRGAVEQFF. The full variable domain, rest sourced from reference TRBV7-8 and TRBJ2-1, is GAGVSQSPRYKVAKRGQDVALRCDPISGHVSLFWYQQALGQGPEFLTYFQNEAQLDKSGLPSDRFFAERPEGSVSTLKIQRTQQEDSAVYLCASSLTVRGAVEQFFGPGTRLTVL.

The V gene is TRBV6-2 or TRBV6-3, the J gene TRBJ1-2; D call uncertain. V shed 7 bases and J shed 1 base, with 10 bases lying between them. In germline, CDR1 is MNHEY, CDR2 SVGEGT. This CDR3 contains 13 residues. The CDR3 bases are TGTGCCAGCACCATAGACCTTAACTATGGCTACACCTTC. Translating it yields CASTIDLNYGYTF.

Comments on this clonotype: One base away lies a much larger clone, so this may be a sequencing read error. V is TRBV7-2 and J is TRBJ2-7; D is unresolved. There are 14 residues in the CDR3. The germline V gene has CDR1 SGHTA and CDR2 FQGNSA. Trimming cost V 1 base and J 2 bases, with 9 bases left between them. The CDR3 DNA is TGTGCCAGCAGCTTAGTAAGCAGAGCCTACGAGCAGTACTTC. Amino acids: CASSLVSRAYEQYF.

In this sample, this clonotype turned up a few times. The chain uses TRBV7-9 and TRBJ2-1; no clear D. CDR1 is SEHNR and CDR2 is FQNEAQ in the germline V gene (reference sequence). The length of the CDR3 is 18 residues. V was cut by 6 bases and J by 0 bases, with 21 bases left in between. The DNA for the CDR3 is TGTGCCAGCAGTCTATTCCCATCGGACGTATACTCCTACAATGAGCAGTTCTTC. Protein: CASSLFPSDVYSYNEQFF.

This clonotype was observed a few times. This chain links TRBV27 with TRBJ1-6, with D unclear. The CDR3 consists of 13 residues. The V and J ends lost 2 bases and 5 bases respectively, with 4 bases between them. The V gene's germline CDR1 is MNHEY and CDR2 SMNVEV (reference sequence). CDR3 bases: TGTGCCAGCAGTTTAGGGAATAATTCACCCCTCCACTTT. It codes for CASSLGNNSPLHF.

The chain combines TRBV24-1 with TRBJ2-1, with 9 nucleotides matching TRBD1. V lost 4 bases and J lost 10; bases outside the gene matches: 10. Germline-derived CDR1 and CDR2 are KGHDR and SFDVKD. The length of the CDR3 is 15 residues. CDR3 in amino acids: CATSEGGDRGSEQFF. The CDR3 region has the DNA TGTGCCACCAGTGAGGGGGGTGACAGGGGGAGCGAGCAGTTCTTC.

This clonotype came up a few times. J is TRBJ2-5 and V is TRBV7-6; no clear D. The CDR3 runs to 14 residues. Germline CDR1 is SGHVS and CDR2 is FNYEAQ. The V gene lost 1 base and the J gene lost 0 bases, with 6 bases spanning the gap. The CDR3: CASSLETDQETQYF. As DNA, the CDR3 is TGTGCCAGCAGCTTAGAAACAGACCAAGAGACCCAGTACTTC.

The J gene is TRBJ2-3, the V gene TRBV19, with TRBD2 matching 7 bases. The ends lost 8 bases at V and 1 base at J; junction bases unmatched: 6. Germline V lookup: CDR1 LNHDA, CDR2 SQIVND (reference sequence). The CDR3 spans 14 residues. The CDR3 DNA follows: TGTGCCAGTGCTGGGGGGGTGGGCACAGATACGCAGTATTTT. This sequence encodes CASAGGVGTDTQYF. Supplemented by reference TRBV19 and TRBJ2-3, the full variable domain reads DGGITQSPKYLFRKEGQNVTLSCEQNLNHDAMYWYRQDPGQGLRLIYYSQIVNDFQKGDIAEGYSVSREKKESFPLTVTSAQKNPTAFYLCASAGGVGTDTQYFGPGTRLTVL.

The chain joins TRBV5-4 to TRBJ2-3; tentatively, D is TRBD1 or TRBD2 (5 bases each). V lost 1 base to trimming and J lost 0 bases, with 18 bases between them. The CDR3 is made up of 18 amino acids. Germline V gives CDR1 SGHNT, CDR2 YYREEE (reference sequence). The CDR3 nucleotides read TGTGCCAGCAGCTTGCCGGGGCACCCCCGTATAAGCACAGATACGCAGTATTTT. Translated: CASSLPGHPRISTDTQYF.

To note about this clonotype: One junction end disagrees with the germline gene, perhaps due to a read error. The J gene is TRBJ2-2, the V gene TRBV6-6; D gene uncertain. This CDR3 region has 12 residues. Germline lookup yields CDR1 MNHNY and CDR2 SVGAGI (reference sequence). CDR3 sequence reads: CANSMGPGELFF. The CDR3 DNA reads as TGTGCCAACAGTATGGGCCCTGGGGAGCTGTTTTTT.

The table lists this clonotype with a few counts. The J gene is TRBJ2-3, the V gene TRBV5-6, with D possibly TRBD2 on 6 matching bases. The CDR3 loop spans 12 amino acids. V lost 3 bases, J lost 6 bases, and 8 bases lay in between. Germline CDR1 is SGHDT and CDR2 is YYEEEE. CDR3 in amino acids: CASSWGDDTQYF. The CDR3 region has the DNA TGTGCCAGCAGCTGGGGGGACGATACGCAGTATTTT.

The chain employs TRBV3-1 and TRBJ1-1, with D hard to call. Between the trimmed V and J ends, which lost 4 bases and 0 bases, there was a span of 15 bases. The CDR3 is made up of 16 amino acids. The germline gives CDR1 LGHDT, CDR2 YNNKEL (reference sequence). CDR3 in DNA: TGTGCCAGCAGCCCAGAGGATCGGGCCCTGAACACTGAAGCTTTCTTT. Translating it yields CASSPEDRALNTEAFF.